These 27 T cell receptor beta chains share one sample of origin, sequenced in a study of blood T cell repertoires in COVID-19. Only in-frame clones appear in the TCRdb table, and some are missing; sequencing was by immunoSEQ multiplex PCR. The sample has more than 250,000 clones; more than 70% are singletons. Sequenced sample: peripheral blood. All receptors derive from a woman in her forties or fifties with acute or convalescent COVID-19.

J is TRBJ1-5 and V is TRBV2; a possible D gene is TRBD1 (6 bases). This CDR3 has 13 amino acids. Germline V gene sequence: CDR1 SNHLY, CDR2 FYNNEI. Trimming removed 8 bases from V and 1 base from J, with 9 bases in between. CDR3 residues: CASDQGSNQPQHF. DNA for the CDR3: TGTGCCAGCGATCAGGGGAGCAATCAGCCCCAGCATTTT.

The rearrangement links TRBV10-3 to TRBJ2-3; D ambiguous. Germline V lookup: CDR1 ENHRY, CDR2 SYGVKD. CDR3 length: 13 amino acids. Trimming took off 2 bases at V and 6 bases at J, with 9 bases between the two ends. The CDR3 nucleotides are TGTGCCATCAGTGAGCGCGGTCCCGATACGCAGTATTTT. Its protein is CAISERGPDTQYF.

J is TRBJ2-1 and V is TRBV9; 16 bases match TRBD2. Germline-derived CDR1 and CDR2 are SGDLS and YYNGEE. This CDR3 spans 18 amino acids. V was clipped by 0 bases and J by 5 bases; unmatched bases: 5. The CDR3 nucleotides are TGTGCCAGCAGCGTAGCTACTGGGACTAGCGGGAGGGACAATGAGCAGTTCTTC. This translates into CASSVATGTSGRDNEQFF.

This chain connects TRBV7-2 to TRBJ2-3, with TRBD2 matching 11 bases. Germline V CDR1 and CDR2: SGHTA, FQGNSA. The length of the CDR3 is 16 residues. Trimming cost V 1 base and J 2 bases; bases outside gene matches: 2. As DNA, the CDR3 is TGTGCCAGCAGCTTAGGGACTAGCGGGCCCACAGATACGCAGTATTTT. Residues: CASSLGTSGPTDTQYF.

The chain employs TRBV27 and TRBJ1-2; 9 nucleotides agree with TRBD1. V shed 0 bases and J 7 bases; nucleotides not matched to a gene: 3. CDR1 MNHEY and CDR2 SMNVEV come from the germline V gene (reference sequence). The CDR3 consists of 14 residues. The CDR3 DNA reads TGTGCCAGCAGTTTATCTGGGACAGGGCTTGGCTACACCTTC. It specifies CASSLSGTGLGYTF.

The chain has TRBV28 and TRBJ1-2, with D tentatively TRBD1 (5 bases). The CDR3 covers 15 residues. The germline V and J ends were trimmed by 1 base and 4 bases, with 13 bases remaining between them. Looked up from germline, CDR1 is MDHEN and CDR2 is SYDVKM. This CDR3 reads CASSLYGGSVYGYTF. The CDR3 DNA reads as TGTGCCAGCAGTTTATACGGGGGAAGTGTCTATGGCTACACCTTC.

In DNA form, the CDR3 reads TGTGCCAGCAGTTTAGCGGGAGACTATGGCTACACCTTC. The encoded protein is CASSLAGDYGYTF. The chain links TRBV28 to TRBJ1-2; the D is unclear. CDR1 and CDR2 (germline): MDHEN, SYDVKM. The germline V and J ends were trimmed by 2 bases and 3 bases, with 7 bases remaining between them. The CDR3 extends over 13 amino acids.

The V call is TRBV5-1, the J call TRBJ1-1, with D perhaps matching TRBD1 (6 bases). Germline V gene lookup returns CDR1 SGHRS and CDR2 YFSETQ. Trimming took off 4 bases at V and 0 bases at J, with 19 bases between the two ends. This CDR3 is built from 17 residues. This CDR3 is CASSPRGGGRVNTEAFF. The CDR3 DNA follows: TGCGCCAGCAGCCCCAGAGGGGGTGGTCGGGTGAACACTGAAGCTTTCTTT.

This clone was seen once. The genes are TRBV19 and TRBJ1-2; TRBD1 might be the D (5 bases). The germline CDR1 and CDR2 sequences are LNHDA and SQIVND (reference sequence). The CDR3 spans 15 residues. The V gene lost 1 base and the J gene lost 2 bases, with 11 bases spanning the gap. The CDR3 reads CASSIVARTNYGYTF. CDR3 DNA sequence: TGTGCCAGTAGTATAGTTGCCAGGACAAACTATGGCTACACCTTC.

In this sample, this clone turned up once. The chain combines TRBV11-2 with TRBJ2-1, with D tentatively TRBD1 (6 bases). Germline values: CDR1 SGHAT, CDR2 FQNNGV. V dropped 0 bases and J dropped 9 bases, with 18 bases sitting between them. The CDR3 contains 16 residues. The CDR3: CASSLEGASWVGEQFF. CDR3 sequence (DNA): TGTGCCAGCAGCTTAGAGGGGGCTAGTTGGGTGGGTGAGCAGTTCTTC. Looking up the rest from reference TRBV11-2 and TRBJ2-1 gives the full variable domain: EAGVAQSPRYKIIEKRQSVAFWCNPISGHATLYWYQQILGQGPKLLIQFQNNGVVDDSQLPKDRFSAERLKGVDSTLKIQPAKLEDSAVYLCASSLEGASWVGEQFFGPGTRLTVL.

V and J are TRBV11-1 and TRBJ1-1; weak D call: TRBD1 (6 bases). V was cut by 5 bases and J by 0 bases, with 13 bases left in between. The CDR3 is made up of 15 amino acids. Germline loops: CDR1 SGHAT, CDR2 FQDESV (reference sequence). The CDR3 nucleotides are TGTGCCAGCAGCCTCCCCACAGGGCTGAACACTGAAGCTTTCTTT. It yields the protein CASSLPTGLNTEAFF. Drawing the rest from reference TRBV11-1 and TRBJ1-1, the complete variable domain is EAEVAQSPRYKITEKSQAVAFWCDPISGHATLYWYRQILGQGPELLVQFQDESVVDDSQLPKDRFSAERLKGVDSTLKIQPAELGDSAMYLCASSLPTGLNTEAFFGQGTRLTVV.

This chain connects TRBV30 to TRBJ1-1, with D possibly TRBD1 on 5 matching bases. The CDR3 is 12 residues long. Germline lookup yields CDR1 GTSNPN and CDR2 SVGIG (reference sequence). V was shortened by 6 bases and J by 1 base, with 9 bases between the two germline ends. CDR3 nucleotides: TGTGCCTGTAAGACAGCGAACACTGAAGCTTTCTTT. Its translation: CACKTANTEAFF.

The chain has TRBV7-9 and TRBJ2-7; 7 nucleotides agree with TRBD2. This CDR3 contains 14 residues. Germline CDR1 is SEHNR and CDR2 is FQNEAQ (reference sequence). The V segment lost 5 bases and the J segment 1 base; nucleotides outside the gene matches: 5. CDR3 loop: CASSTLALSYEQYF. The CDR3 DNA is TGTGCCAGCAGCACACTAGCGCTTTCCTACGAGCAGTACTTC.

This clone was observed a single time. J is TRBJ2-3 and V is TRBV29-1; D is unresolved. The ends were cut back, 3 bases at V and 4 bases at J, with 14 bases in the middle. The length of the CDR3 is 14 residues. Per germline, CDR1 SQVTM and CDR2 ANQGSEA. For the CDR3, the DNA is TGCAGCGTTGAGGTAGACATGTGGTCAGATACGCAGTATTTT. It codes for CSVEVDMWSDTQYF.

The J gene is TRBJ2-2, the V gene TRBV2; TRBD1 aligns across 7 bases. The CDR3 contains 15 residues. Germline assignment: CDR1 SNHLY and CDR2 FYNNEI. V gave up 8 bases and J gave up 0 bases; unmatched junction bases: 6. The CDR3 protein is CASHKDRANTGELFF. The CDR3 nucleotides are TGTGCCAGCCATAAAGACAGGGCGAACACCGGGGAGCTGTTTTTT. The full variable domain, its missing parts supplied by reference TRBV2 and TRBJ2-2, is EPEVTQTPSHQVTQMGQEVILRCVPISNHLYFYWYRQILGQKVEFLVSFYNNEISEKSEIFDDQFSVERPDGSNFTLKIRSTKLEDSAMYFCASHKDRANTGELFFGEGSRLTVL.

This chain uses TRBV28 with TRBJ1-1; TRBD1 matches 9 bases. This CDR3 spans 12 amino acids. Germline CDR1 is MDHEN and CDR2 is SYDVKM. The V and J ends lost 5 bases and 9 bases, in that order; junction bases with no gene match: 4. The CDR3: CASSTGQGKAFF. Here the CDR3 DNA reads TGTGCCAGCAGTACTGGACAGGGGAAAGCTTTCTTT.

About this clone itself: The sample holds other DNA sequences that translate to the same CDR3. The J gene is TRBJ2-3, the V gene TRBV7-2; 9 bases align to TRBD1. V dropped 2 bases and J dropped 4; count of bases not matched to a gene: 4. Germline loops: CDR1 SGHTA, CDR2 FQGNSA. There are 15 residues in the CDR3. The CDR3 sequence: CASSLLGQGADTQYF. The CDR3 coding sequence is TGTGCCAGCAGCTTACTGGGACAGGGTGCAGATACGCAGTATTTT.

About this clone: Sequence at one end of the junction differs from germline and may be a read error. V is TRBV7-2 and J is TRBJ2-7, with D maybe TRBD1 (5 bases). This CDR3 has 14 amino acids. In germline, CDR1 is SGHTA, CDR2 FQGNSA. CDR3 nucleotide sequence: TGTGCCAGCAGTTTAGTGACAGTCTCCTACGAGCAGTACTTC. This gives the protein CASSLVTVSYEQYF.

The V gene is TRBV7-2, the J gene TRBJ1-5; D unresolved. Per germline, CDR1 SGHTA and CDR2 FQGNSA. The CDR3 consists of 13 residues. Trimming pared 5 bases from V and 7 bases from J, leaving 12 bases between. The CDR3 nucleotides are TGTGCCAGCAGCCTGGCGGCAGAACAGCCCCAGCATTTT. Protein: CASSLAAEQPQHF.

V usage is TRBV9 and J usage is TRBJ1-2; D gene uncertain. Germline V gene data show CDR1 as SGDLS and CDR2 as YYNGEE. The CDR3 consists of 15 residues. Trimming cost V 0 bases and J 1 base, with 10 bases left between them. The CDR3 loop is CASSVDEILNYGYTF. CDR3 DNA: TGTGCCAGCAGCGTAGATGAGATACTTAACTATGGCTACACCTTC.

At least ten counts were recorded for this clone. The rearrangement joins TRBV2 to TRBJ2-3; no definite D call. This CDR3 has 12 residues. The germline V and J ends were trimmed by 8 bases and 0 bases, with 6 bases remaining between them. The germline V gene encodes CDR1 SNHLY and CDR2 FYNNEI. The CDR3 sequence is CASRLSTDTQYF. CDR3 nucleotide sequence: TGTGCCAGCCGCCTAAGCACAGATACGCAGTATTTT. The whole variable domain, remainder taken from reference TRBV2 and TRBJ2-3, is EPEVTQTPSHQVTQMGQEVILRCVPISNHLYFYWYRQILGQKVEFLVSFYNNEISEKSEIFDDQFSVERPDGSNFTLKIRSTKLEDSAMYFCASRLSTDTQYFGPGTRLTVL.

The V call is TRBV5-6, the J call TRBJ2-3; 8 nucleotides align to TRBD2. Germline V gene data show CDR1 as SGHDT and CDR2 as YYEEEE. The V and J ends lost 0 bases and 2 bases, in that order; junction bases with no gene match: 8. The CDR3 loop spans 17 amino acids. Written as DNA, the CDR3 is TGTGCCAGCAGCTTGGCCTTACTAGCGGAATCCACAGATACGCAGTATTTT. As protein: CASSLALLAESTDTQYF.

The gene calls are TRBV18 and TRBJ2-7; D is perhaps TRBD1 (6 bases). Germline V gives CDR1 KGHSH, CDR2 LQKENI. V lost 3 bases and J lost 7, with 16 bases in between. CDR3 size: 14 residues. This chain's CDR3 is CASSPVGHPMEQYF. The CDR3 DNA is TGTGCCAGCTCACCCGTGGGACACCCAATGGAGCAGTACTTC.

The rearrangement links TRBV5-8 to TRBJ2-5; weak D call: TRBD2 (5 bases). Germline V gene data show CDR1 as SGHTS and CDR2 as YDEGEE. CDR3 size: 14 residues. Trimming cost V 2 bases and J 5 bases, with 13 bases left between them. The CDR3 protein is CASSFSDQRETQYF. The DNA for the CDR3 is TGTGCCAGCAGCTTTTCGGACCAGCGGGAGACCCAGTACTTC.

This clone was counted a single time. The rearrangement joins TRBV28 to TRBJ2-6; 8 bases agree with TRBD1. CDR3 length: 16 amino acids. V was clipped by 4 bases and J by 2 bases; unmatched bases: 4. Germline V gene lookup returns CDR1 MDHEN and CDR2 SYDVKM. The CDR3 spells CASSWTGLAGANVLTF. The DNA for the CDR3 is TGTGCCAGCAGTTGGACAGGGTTGGCTGGGGCCAACGTCCTGACTTTC.

The rearrangement links TRBV5-4 to TRBJ2-3; 7 bases line up with TRBD2. Per germline, CDR1 SGHNT and CDR2 YYREEE (reference sequence). V dropped 0 bases and J dropped 3; count of bases not matched to a gene: 10. CDR3 size: 17 residues. Here the CDR3 reads CASSLVGRAGATDTQYF. The CDR3 bases are TGTGCCAGCAGCTTGGTTGGCCGGGCGGGAGCAACAGATACGCAGTATTTT.

This CDR3 is CASGTNTETNYGYTF. Written as DNA, the CDR3 is TGTGCCAGCGGGACAAATACCGAAACTAACTATGGCTACACCTTC. The V gene is TRBV6-5, the J gene TRBJ1-2; D perhaps matches TRBD1 (6 bases). The CDR3 has 15 residues. Trimming stripped 8 bases from V and 0 bases from J, with 16 bases between. Germline assignment: CDR1 MNHEY and CDR2 SVGAGI.